The source of this T cell receptor beta chain is a study of cytomegalovirus exposure and HLA in healthy donors. The germline V and J ends were trimmed by 5 bases and 0 bases, with 10 bases remaining between them. Germline V gene sequence: CDR1 KGHSH, CDR2 LQKENI. This CDR3 has 14 amino acids. The PCR ran on 60 Vbeta and 13 Jbeta primers. Here immunoSEQ multiplex PCR was the method, and the copy in TCRdb shows in-frame clones only, minus some. This sample has under 150,000 clones; about 80% occur once, and the top ten carry about 4.7%. The TCR comes from a male donor in good health and CMV-seronegative. V gene TRBV18 combines with J gene TRBJ1-1, with a possible D match to TRBD1 (5 bases). Source material: PBMCs. DNA for the CDR3: TGTGCCAGCTCAGCGACAGCTGTGAACACTGAAGCTTTCTTT. Amino acids: CASSATAVNTEAFF.